These T cell receptor beta chains were read from a single sample in a study of human T cells and chemical hapten exposure. TCRdb passed the RACE reads through MiXCR, listing each CDR3 protein once. Altogether about 120,000 distinct CDR3 sequences are present, around 11% being singletons, with the ten largest covering roughly 2.3%. Sequencing was performed on whole blood, taken in connection with sensitization to the hapten diphenylcyclopropenone (DPC). Receptors originate from a woman in her fifties or sixties with alopecia areata. Some clones in this sample may be carry-over from other donors' samples. The CDR3 runs from the conserved cysteine through the conserved F or W. D genes are given only for firm matches. Size tells how often a clone was seen (once, few, many) or the class of an expanded clone, and some rows leave it out.

few,TRBJ2-1,.,TRBV6-2/TRBV6-3,CASSYDPSSYNEQFF,TGTGCCAGCAGTTATGACCCGAGCTCCTACAATGAGCAGTTCTTC
.,TRBJ1-5,.,TRBV24-1,CATSDSGYNQPQHF,TGTGCCACCAGTGATTCCGGGTACAATCAGCCCCAGCATTTT
.,TRBJ2-7,.,TRBV27,CASSLGRNSYEQYF,TGTGCCAGCAGTTTAGGGCGTAACTCCTACGAGCAGTACTTC
many,TRBJ1-2,.,TRBV10-3,CAISELTGYYGYTF,TGTGCCATCAGTGAATTGACGGGATACTATGGCTACACCTTC
.,TRBJ2-7,.,TRBV3-1,CASSPSGDLSYEQYF,TGTGCCAGCAGCCCCTCGGGGGACCTCTCCTACGAGCAGTACTTC
once,TRBJ1-1,TRBD1,TRBV7-9,CASSLAKGAGLTEAFF,TGTGCCAGCAGCTTAGCGAAGGGGGCAGGTTTGACTGAAGCTTTCTTT
few,TRBJ2-1,TRBD2,TRBV4-3,CASSQDQGTNYNEQFF,TGCGCCAGCAGCCAAGATCAAGGGACTAACTACAATGAGCAGTTCTTC
.,TRBJ1-1,.,TRBV2,CASSGPGDRMNTEAFF,TGTGCCAGCAGTGGTCCAGGGGATAGGATGAACACTGAAGCTTTCTTT
many,TRBJ2-5,TRBD1,TRBV5-1,CASSRTGAPQETQYF,TGCGCCAGCAGCCGGACAGGGGCGCCCCAAGAGACCCAGTACTTC
few,TRBJ2-3,TRBD2,TRBV20-1,CSVAGGPRSVDTQYF,TGCAGTGTAGCGGGGGGGCCCCGGTCTGTAGATACGCAGTATTTT
few,TRBJ1-4,TRBD1,TRBV29-1,CSAVGTGRHEKLFF,TGCAGCGCTGTCGGGACAGGACGGCATGAAAAACTGTTTTTT
.,TRBJ1-4,.,TRBV29-1,CSTTRGGEKLFF,TGCAGCACCACCCGGGGGGGTGAAAAACTGTTTTTT
few,TRBJ2-3,.,TRBV12-3/TRBV12-4,CASSLVSVTSTDTQYF,TGTGCCAGCAGTTTAGTATCGGTTACTAGCACAGATACGCAGTATTTT
few,TRBJ2-7,.,TRBV21-1,CDSGRDSNLYEQYF,TGTGACTCCGGCCGGGACAGTAATCTGTACGAGCAGTACTTC
few,TRBJ1-2,.,TRBV14,CASSPTAFNYGYTF,TGTGCCAGCAGCCCGACAGCTTTTAACTATGGCTACACCTTC
few,TRBJ2-1,.,TRBV27,CASSWAGGNEQFF,TGTGCCAGCAGTTGGGCAGGGGGGAATGAGCAGTTCTTC